Shown below are 11 T cell receptor beta chains from a single sample sequenced in a study of T cells in Graves' hyperthyroidism and ophthalmopathy. The CDR3 regions of TCR beta were amplified from RNA transcripts. In the first-round RT-PCR of the TCR CDR3, the HTBI primer set was used. TCRdb re-called the multiplex PCR reads through MiXCR, storing one row per CDR3 protein. This sample yields more than 650,000 distinct CDR3 sequences, of which 14% are seen a single time; about 10% belongs to the top ten. Input material: blood. The receptors come from a woman under 30 with Graves' hyperthyroidism.

This clonotype was picked up a small number of times. The chain combines TRBV6-1 with TRBJ1-3; D not resolved. Germline lookup yields CDR1 MNHNS and CDR2 SASEGT. This CDR3 contains 15 residues. Deletions cut 5 bases from V and 0 bases from J, with 11 bases between. The CDR3 sequence is CASSFGPDSGNTIYF. Here the CDR3 DNA reads TGTGCCAGCAGTTTCGGGCCCGACTCTGGAAACACCATATATTTT.

As concerns this clonotype: Being one base from a much bigger clone, this may be a read error. The J gene is TRBJ2-3, the V gene TRBV11-2, with 8 bases matching TRBD2. From germline, CDR1 is SGHAT and CDR2 FQNNGV. This CDR3 comprises 16 residues. The trim removed 3 bases at V and 3 bases at J, leaving 8 bases unmatched. The DNA of the CDR3 is TGTGCCAGCAGCTTGGTAGCGGGAATGGTAACAGATACGCAGTATTTT. It specifies CASSLVAGMVTDTQYF.

The chain joins TRBV20-1 to TRBJ2-1; D is uncertain. This CDR3 has 12 residues. From germline, CDR1 is DFQATT and CDR2 SNEGSKA (reference sequence). The V gene lost 0 bases and the J gene lost 8 bases, with 8 bases spanning the gap. CDR3 in DNA: TGCAGTGCTAGAGATAACCCCGATGAGCAGTTCTTC. It encodes CSARDNPDEQFF.

This clonotype has just a few counts. This chain's CDR3 is CRASSGASYNEQFF. CDR3 nucleotide sequence: TGCAGGGCCTCTAGCGGGGCCTCCTACAATGAGCAGTTCTTC. V is TRBV20-1 and J is TRBJ2-1; 9 nucleotides align to TRBD2. The CDR3 totals 14 residues. Germline assignment: CDR1 DFQATT and CDR2 SNEGSKA (reference sequence).

About this clonotype itself: Since a much larger clone is just one base distant, this may be a read error. This rearrangement joins TRBV7-9 to TRBJ2-3; tentative D call: TRBD2 (5 bases). The germline V gene encodes CDR1 SEHNR and CDR2 FQNEAQ (reference sequence). This CDR3 comprises 14 residues. Trimming cost V 10 bases and J 4 bases, with 18 bases left between them. The CDR3 spells CANSNEGHADTQYF. CDR3 sequence (DNA): TGTGCCAACAGTAACGAGGGTCACGCAGATACGCAGTATTTT.

This clonotype was counted many times. V is TRBV30 and J is TRBJ2-1; D is possibly TRBD2 (5 bases). The V end was cut by 0 bases, the J end by 6 bases, with 9 bases between. The germline V gene has CDR1 GTSNPN and CDR2 SVGIG (reference sequence). The CDR3 is made up of 13 amino acids. As DNA, the CDR3 is TGTGCCTGGAGTGTACTAGGAGTCAATGAGCAGTTCTTC. It encodes CAWSVLGVNEQFF.

This clonotype came up a few times. DNA for the CDR3: TGTGCCAGCAGTTTATCCCCCCTCACCGGGGAGCTGTTTTTT. It translates to CASSLSPLTGELFF. The chain employs TRBV27 and TRBJ2-2; D uncertain. The CDR3 totals 14 residues. V dropped 0 bases and J dropped 4 bases, with 6 bases sitting between them. Germline V gene data show CDR1 as MNHEY and CDR2 as SMNVEV (reference sequence).

This clonotype was picked up many times. The chain combines TRBV7-8 with TRBJ1-5; D gene uncertain. The CDR3 sequence is 19 residues long. CDR1 is SGHVS and CDR2 is FQNEAQ in the germline V gene. Trimming took off 0 bases at V and 3 bases at J, with 21 bases between the two ends. The CDR3 is CASSLATNPYREINQPQHF. CDR3 sequence (DNA): TGTGCCAGCAGCTTAGCGACAAACCCATACCGGGAGATCAATCAGCCCCAGCATTTT.

The rearrangement uses TRBV19 and TRBJ1-6; 7 bases are shared with TRBD1. This CDR3 is built from 12 residues. Trimming removed 9 bases from V and 7 bases from J; junction bases left unmatched: 3. Germline CDR1 reads LNHDA; CDR2 reads SQIVND (reference sequence). The CDR3 loop is CARQGWNSPLHF. DNA for the CDR3: TGTGCCAGACAGGGGTGGAATTCACCCCTCCACTTT.

This clonotype was seen ten or more times. The chain joins TRBV7-2 to TRBJ2-1; D might be TRBD2 (6 bases). Germline V gives CDR1 SGHTA, CDR2 FQGNSA. With 4 bases removed from V and 1 base from J, the gap between germline ends came to 17 bases. The CDR3 spans 17 residues. The CDR3 protein is CASSWFSGAVSYNEQFF. The CDR3 nucleotides read TGTGCCAGCAGCTGGTTCTCGGGAGCAGTTTCCTACAATGAGCAGTTCTTC.

The chain links TRBV15 to TRBJ2-1; TRBD2 agrees at 12 bases. V gave up 4 bases and J gave up 7 bases; unmatched junction bases: 5. The germline CDR1 and CDR2 sequences are LNHNV and YYDKDF (reference sequence). CDR3 length: 15 amino acids. The CDR3 here is CATSTSGRAGNEQFF. The CDR3 DNA is TGTGCCACCAGCACTAGCGGGAGGGCTGGAAATGAGCAGTTCTTC. The full variable domain, in which reference TRBV15 and TRBJ2-1 provide the parts outside the CDR3, is DAMVIQNPRYQVTQFGKPVTLSCSQTLNHNVMYWYQQKSSQAPKLLFHYYDKDFNNEADTPDNFQSRRPNTSFCFLDIRSPGLGDTAMYLCATSTSGRAGNEQFFGPGTRLTVL.